This is a list of T cell receptor beta chains from one sample in a study of technical replicates of blood from several donors. The repertoire was sequenced with immunoSEQ multiplex PCR; TCRdb's copy has only in-frame clones and lacks some. The sample carries 70,000 to 85,000 clones, around 92% recorded once. Sequencing used T cells isolated from PBMCs. The receptor source for this set is a human donor in good health. The CDR3 runs from the conserved cysteine through the conserved F or W. Fields, in order: V gene, D gene, clone size, CDR3 length, J gene, CDR3 protein, CDR3 DNA. D genes are given only for firm matches. Not every row has a clone size; where given, it reads once, few, many or a size class.

TRBV7-9	-	-	13	TRBJ2-3	CASSDQGLDTQYF	TGTGCCAGCAGCGATCAGGGGTTAGATACGCAGTATTTT
TRBV27	-	-	14	TRBJ1-1	CASSWRGLNTEAFF	TGTGCCAGCAGTTGGAGAGGGCTGAACACTGAAGCTTTCTTT
TRBV10-1	TRBD1	-	16	TRBJ2-1	CASSDRQGPHHNEQFF	TGCGCCAGCAGTGACCGACAGGGCCCCCACCACAATGAGCAGTTCTTC
TRBV27	TRBD2	-	15	TRBJ2-3	CASTSGLAGTDTQYF	TGTGCCAGCACCTCAGGACTAGCGGGCACAGATACGCAGTATTTT
TRBV29-1	TRBD2	-	14	TRBJ2-5	CSVLGLAGEETQYF	TGCAGCGTTTTGGGACTAGCGGGAGAAGAGACCCAGTACTTC
TRBV7-9	-	-	12	TRBJ1-1	CAAGAQNTEAFF	TGTGCCGCGGGGGCGCAAAATACTGAAGCTTTCTTT
TRBV9	TRBD1	-	15	TRBJ2-1	CASSLPSGGKVEQFF	TGTGCCAGCAGCCTTCCGTCAGGGGGCAAAGTTGAGCAGTTCTTC
TRBV7-9	TRBD1	-	14	TRBJ1-4	CASSRGDSNEKLFF	TGTGCCAGCAGCCGAGGGGACAGTAATGAAAAACTGTTTTTT
TRBV5-6	-	-	15	TRBJ2-6	CASSPGASGANVLTF	TGTGCCAGCAGCCCAGGGGCCTCTGGGGCCAACGTCCTGACTTTC
TRBV9	TRBD1	-	16	TRBJ2-1	CASSVGGQGAYNEQFF	TGTGCCAGCAGCGTAGGGGGACAGGGGGCTTACAATGAGCAGTTCTTC
TRBV5-4	TRBD2	-	15	TRBJ2-1	CASSQVAGSYNEQFF	TGTGCCAGCAGCCAGGTAGCGGGGTCCTACAATGAGCAGTTCTTC
TRBV28	TRBD2	-	16	TRBJ2-5	CASSIKGGAGEETQYF	TGTGCCAGCAGTATTAAGGGGGGAGCGGGGGAAGAGACCCAGTACTTC
TRBV5-6	TRBD1	-	19	TRBJ2-7	CASSSPPGQGYYKTYEQYF	TGTGCCAGCAGCTCCCCCCCGGGACAGGGGTATTATAAAACCTACGAGCAGTACTTC
TRBV19	-	-	14	TRBJ2-1	CASMDSGGYNEQFF	TGTGCCAGTATGGACAGTGGGGGCTACAATGAGCAGTTCTTC
TRBV5-1	-	once	13	TRBJ2-1	CASSLEARYEQFF	TGCGCCAGCAGCTTGGAGGCTAGATATGAGCAGTTCTTC
TRBV5-1	-	few	14	TRBJ1-3	CASSFEGSGNTIYF	TGCGCCAGCAGCTTTGAGGGCTCTGGAAACACCATATATTTT
TRBV9	TRBD2	-	14	TRBJ2-3	CASSASGSTDTQYF	TGTGCCAGCAGCGCTAGCGGTAGCACAGATACGCAGTATTTT
TRBV27	-	-	14	TRBJ2-2	CASSLFRDTGELFF	TGTGCCAGCAGTTTATTCCGGGACACCGGGGAGCTGTTTTTT
TRBV5-1	TRBD2	-	14	TRBJ2-1	CASTWTSGGDEQFF	TGCGCCAGCACCTGGACTAGCGGTGGAGATGAGCAGTTCTTC
TRBV5-6	-	-	15	TRBJ2-7	CASSFVTGMIYEQYF	TGTGCCAGCAGCTTTGTCACAGGGATGATCTACGAGCAGTACTTC
TRBV6-6	-	-	13	TRBJ2-2	CASSYGTHIELFF	TGTGCCAGCAGTTACGGGACACATATTGAGCTGTTTTTT